This T cell receptor beta chain derives from a study of cytomegalovirus exposure and HLA in healthy donors. Study-level information: A data release that came early held roughly 90 million unique TCRs from HLA-typed donors.

PCR used 60 Vbeta primers and 13 Jbeta primers. Only in-frame clones appear in the TCRdb table, and some are missing; sequencing was by immunoSEQ multiplex PCR. The sample table includes some 70,000 clones. Regarding this clone: Its matching antigen is unknown.

Each donor was nominally healthy when sampled (though unrecorded immune exposures were likely). The study, taken as a whole, reports: Later analysis identified a missense DCLRE1C variant that was linked to TCR beta V- and J-gene trimming.

The CDR3 is 15 residues long. Germline values: CDR1 SGHDN, CDR2 FVKESK. The V gene lost 0 bases and the J gene lost 9 bases, with 12 bases spanning the gap. Sample: PBMCs. The rearrangement uses TRBV14 and TRBJ1-6; D unresolved. The sequence came from a boy aged 10-17 years in good health and CMV-seronegative. The CDR3: CASSQEAVSVSPLHF. Here the CDR3 DNA reads TGTGCCAGCAGCCAAGAGGCAGTCAGCGTTTCACCCCTCCACTTT.